A single sample is the source of the 16 T cell receptor beta chains below, sequenced in a study of cytomegalovirus exposure and HLA in healthy donors (dated by TCRdb to the late 2010s). Library preparation was by the immunoSEQ multiplex PCR assay. For the multiplex PCR, a mixture combining 60 forward primers for TCR Vbeta segments and 13 reverse primers for TCR Jbeta segments was used. TCRdb took this table from immuneACCESS and kept in-frame rearrangements with V and J called. Such tables lack part of the clones; where checked against another copy, unresolved V genes explain under half of the gap, and the rest is unexplained. This sample comprises about 89,000 clones, about 67% of them detected only once. Around 1.9% of the sample is held by the ten biggest clonotypes. The sequencing input was PBMCs. Receptors originate from a man younger than 40 in good health and CMV-seronegative.

The rearrangement links TRBV4-1 to TRBJ2-7; 9 nucleotides align to TRBD1. The ends lost 5 bases at V and 2 bases at J; junction bases unmatched: 4. The germline V gene has CDR1 MGHRA and CDR2 YSYEKL. The CDR3 consists of 14 residues. CDR3 nucleotide sequence: TGCGCCAGCAGCTTCGGGACAGGGACCTACGAGCAGTACTTC. Its translation: CASSFGTGTYEQYF.

The rearrangement links TRBV7-8 to TRBJ2-3, with 10 bases fitting TRBD2. The CDR3 totals 15 residues. Trimming at V came to 1 base and at J to 7 bases, leaving 5 bases not matched to a gene. Germline values: CDR1 SGHVS, CDR2 FQNEAQ. The CDR3 DNA is TGTGCCAGCAGCTTAGGTAGCGGGGGGCTAAATACGCAGTATTTT. The encoded protein is CASSLGSGGLNTQYF.

This chain joins TRBV5-6 and TRBJ2-3, with TRBD2 as a possible D gene (6 bases). The germline gives CDR1 SGHDT, CDR2 YYEEEE. This CDR3 has 17 residues. Trimming cost V 1 base and J 2 bases, with 17 bases left between them. The CDR3 reads CASSLMGSGGTTDTQYF. The CDR3, as DNA: TGTGCCAGCAGCTTGATGGGTAGCGGAGGAACCACAGATACGCAGTATTTT.

The rearrangement links TRBV30 to TRBJ1-1; TRBD1 aligns across 7 bases. V dropped 3 bases and J dropped 0; count of bases not matched to a gene: 10. The germline V gene has CDR1 GTSNPN and CDR2 SVGIG (reference sequence). The CDR3 is made up of 16 amino acids. In nucleotides, the CDR3 is TGTGCCTGGAGGGTAAGGGGGCGAGAAATGAACACTGAAGCTTTCTTT. Translation: CAWRVRGREMNTEAFF. The full variable domain, rest sourced from reference TRBV30 and TRBJ1-1, is SQTIHQWPATLVQPVGSPLSLECTVEGTSNPNLYWYRQAAGRGLQLLFYSVGIGQISSEVPQNLSASRPQDRQFILSSKKLLLSDSGFYLCAWRVRGREMNTEAFFGQGTRLTVV.

The chain employs TRBV27 and TRBJ2-7; perhaps TRBD2 as D (6 bases). This CDR3 is 15 amino acids long. Germline CDR1 reads MNHEY; CDR2 reads SMNVEV (reference sequence). Deletions cut 2 bases from V and 6 bases from J, with 17 bases between. This CDR3 is CASSLRDSSSSEQYF. The DNA for the CDR3 is TGTGCCAGCAGTTTACGGGACTCAAGCTCTAGCGAGCAGTACTTC.

V and J are TRBV4-1 and TRBJ2-5; tentative D call: TRBD1 (7 bases). The ends were cut back, 0 bases at V and 4 bases at J, with 15 bases in the middle. CDR1 and CDR2 from the germline V gene are MGHRA and YSYEKL. The CDR3 has 16 amino acids. The CDR3 bases are TGCGCCAGCAGCCAAGATCAGGGGGGATGGGGAGAGACCCAGTACTTC. It encodes CASSQDQGGWGETQYF.

The chain employs TRBV6-1 and TRBJ1-5; D possibly corresponds to TRBD1 (5 bases). Germline CDR1 is MNHNS and CDR2 is SASEGT. The CDR3 has 14 amino acids. The V end was cut by 1 base, the J end by 7 bases, with 11 bases between. The chain's CDR3 is CASSEGGGRQPQHF. The CDR3 coding sequence is TGTGCCAGCAGTGAAGGGGGGGGGAGGCAGCCCCAGCATTTT.

The genes are TRBV30 and TRBJ1-6; the D is unclear. Germline V CDR1 and CDR2: GTSNPN, SVGIG (reference sequence). CDR3 size: 13 residues. V was shortened by 0 bases and J by 8 bases, with 8 bases between the two germline ends. CDR3 coding DNA: TGTGCCTGGAGTGTTGCCCTAGATTCACCCCTCCACTTT. This sequence encodes CAWSVALDSPLHF.

The rearrangement uses TRBV27 and TRBJ2-7, with TRBD1 matching over 8 bases. After removal of 1 base from V and 4 bases from J, the junction contained 6 bases not matched to a gene. CDR1 and CDR2 (germline): MNHEY, SMNVEV (reference sequence). The CDR3 totals 15 residues. The CDR3 coding sequence is TGTGCCAGCAGTTTATGGGGCAGGGGGCAATACGAGCAGTACTTC. Its protein product is CASSLWGRGQYEQYF.

This chain links TRBV28 with TRBJ1-1, with TRBD1 matching 7 bases. J was trimmed by 1 base and V by 5 bases; bases with no gene match: 7. CDR1 and CDR2 (germline): MDHEN, SYDVKM. This CDR3 comprises 15 residues. The CDR3 is CASSQQGSGNTEAFF. The DNA of the CDR3 is TGTGCCAGCAGTCAACAGGGGTCTGGGAACACTGAAGCTTTCTTT.

This chain links TRBV27 with TRBJ1-1; 9 bases agree with TRBD1. The CDR3 spans 19 residues. V was pared by 6 bases and J by 4 bases, with 21 bases of the junction left unmatched. From germline, CDR1 is MNHEY and CDR2 SMNVEV (reference sequence). The CDR3 loop is CASRPTTGTGFVFGTEAFF. DNA for the CDR3: TGTGCCAGCAGACCAACCACCGGGACAGGGTTTGTTTTTGGCACTGAAGCTTTCTTT.

The sample holds one count of this clone. J is TRBJ1-2 and V is TRBV6-6, with 11 bases matching TRBD1. The ends lost 6 bases at V and 4 bases at J; junction bases unmatched: 1. The V gene's germline CDR1 is MNHNY and CDR2 SVGAGI (reference sequence). The CDR3 sequence is 13 residues long. CDR3 sequence: CASRGQGGYGYTF. The CDR3 DNA sequence: TGTGCCAGCAGGGGACAGGGGGGCTATGGCTACACCTTC.

DNA for the CDR3: TGTGCCAGCAGCCAAGGTCTAAGCGGGGCATACGAGCAGTACTTC. As protein: CASSQGLSGAYEQYF. The gene calls are TRBV14 and TRBJ2-7; 7 bases are shared with TRBD2. Germline V lookup: CDR1 SGHDN, CDR2 FVKESK. V lost 1 base to trimming and J lost 4 bases; unmatched junction nucleotides: 7. The length of the CDR3 is 15 residues.

This clone has more than one count but fewer than ten. This chain uses TRBV27 with TRBJ2-7; 9 bases align to TRBD1. The germline V gene has CDR1 MNHEY and CDR2 SMNVEV (reference sequence). The V segment lost 4 bases and the J segment 0 bases; nucleotides outside the gene matches: 4. The CDR3 is 15 residues long. CDR3 DNA: TGTGCCAGCAGTTATACAGGGGGCGCCTCCTACGAGCAGTACTTC. Translated: CASSYTGGASYEQYF.

The chain joins TRBV6-5 to TRBJ2-5; 9 bases map to TRBD1. This CDR3 is 13 amino acids long. The germline V gene encodes CDR1 MNHEY and CDR2 SVGAGI. V lost 4 bases to trimming and J lost 5 bases; unmatched junction nucleotides: 2. CDR3 protein: CASSWDRAETQYF. CDR3 nucleotides: TGTGCCAGCAGTTGGGACAGGGCGGAGACCCAGTACTTC.

The J gene is TRBJ2-1, the V gene TRBV28; D uncertain. CDR3 length: 15 residues. Germline CDR1 and CDR2: MDHEN and SYDVKM. Trimming cost V 1 base and J 4 bases, with 11 bases left between them. The CDR3 coding sequence is TGTGCCAGCAGTTTATACAAAAAGTCTTACAATGAGCAGTTCTTC. Amino acids: CASSLYKKSYNEQFF.